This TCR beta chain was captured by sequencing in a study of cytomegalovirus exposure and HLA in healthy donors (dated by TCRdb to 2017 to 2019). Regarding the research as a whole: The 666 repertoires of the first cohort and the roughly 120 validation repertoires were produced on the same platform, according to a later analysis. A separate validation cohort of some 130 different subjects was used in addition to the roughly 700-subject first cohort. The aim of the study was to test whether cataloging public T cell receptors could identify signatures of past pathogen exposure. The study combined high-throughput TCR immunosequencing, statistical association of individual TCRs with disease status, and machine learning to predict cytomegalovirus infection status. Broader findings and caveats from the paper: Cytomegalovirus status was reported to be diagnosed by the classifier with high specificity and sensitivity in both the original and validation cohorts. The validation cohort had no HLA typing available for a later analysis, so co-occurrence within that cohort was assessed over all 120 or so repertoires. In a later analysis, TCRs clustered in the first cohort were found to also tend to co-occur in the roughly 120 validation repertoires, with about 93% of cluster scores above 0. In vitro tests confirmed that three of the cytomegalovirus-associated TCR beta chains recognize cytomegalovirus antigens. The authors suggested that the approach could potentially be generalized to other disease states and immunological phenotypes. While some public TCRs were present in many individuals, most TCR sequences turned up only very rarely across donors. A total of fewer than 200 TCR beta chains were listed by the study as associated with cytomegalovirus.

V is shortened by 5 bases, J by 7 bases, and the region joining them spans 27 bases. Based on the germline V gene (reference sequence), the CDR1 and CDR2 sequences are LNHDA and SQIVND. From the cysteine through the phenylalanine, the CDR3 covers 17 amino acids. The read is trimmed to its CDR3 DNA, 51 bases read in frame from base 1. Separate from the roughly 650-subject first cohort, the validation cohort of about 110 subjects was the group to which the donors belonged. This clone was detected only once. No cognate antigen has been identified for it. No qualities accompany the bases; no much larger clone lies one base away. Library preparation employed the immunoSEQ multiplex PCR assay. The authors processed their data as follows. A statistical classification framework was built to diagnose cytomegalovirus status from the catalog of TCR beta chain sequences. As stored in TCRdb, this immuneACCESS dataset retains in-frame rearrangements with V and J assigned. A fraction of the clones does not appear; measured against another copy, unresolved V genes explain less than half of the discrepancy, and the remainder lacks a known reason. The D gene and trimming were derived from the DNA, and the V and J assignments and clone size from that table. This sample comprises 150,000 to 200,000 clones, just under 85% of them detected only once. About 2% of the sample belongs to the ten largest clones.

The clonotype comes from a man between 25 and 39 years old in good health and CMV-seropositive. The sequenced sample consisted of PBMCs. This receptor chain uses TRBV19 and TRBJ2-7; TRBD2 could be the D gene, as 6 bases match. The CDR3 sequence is CASSPHPPGRGLGEQYF. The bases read TGTGCCAGTAGTCCTCATCCTCCGGGACGGGGACTGGGGGAGCAGTACTTC.